The source of this T cell receptor beta chain is a study of cytomegalovirus exposure and HLA in healthy donors. The study, taken as a whole, reports: Solely CMV serostatus was available to characterize immune exposure.

A word on this clone: Its matching antigen is unknown.

PCR primers comprised 60 Vbeta and 13 Jbeta primers. This table comes from immunoSEQ multiplex PCR, and its TCRdb copy is limited to in-frame clones, with some not included. The table has some 78,000 clones, more than 75% seen once; the top ten hold over 20%. J lost 7 bases, V lost 2 bases, and 12 bases had no gene match. CDR3 length: 16 amino acids. In germline, CDR1 is SGHDT, CDR2 YYEEEE. J is TRBJ1-2 and V is TRBV5-6; 9 positions match TRBD1. The clonotype originates from a woman aged 45-65 years in good health and CMV-seropositive. Sequenced material: PBMCs. CDR3 in amino acids: CASSFGDRVFPLGYTF. DNA of the CDR3: TGTGCCAGCAGCTTCGGGGACAGGGTTTTTCCCCTTGGCTACACCTTC.